The present T cell receptor beta chain was sequenced within a study of identical twins. Each CDR3 protein gets one entry after TCRdb re-called the 5' RACE reads with MiXCR. The sample has around 570,000 distinct CDR3 sequences; nearly 10% are singletons. This CDR3 contains 15 residues. Trimming cost V 7 bases and J 0 bases, with 13 bases left between them. CDR1 is LNHNV and CDR2 is YYDKDF in the germline V gene (reference sequence). The sample was also reused in another study, on yellow fever vaccine responses in identical twins.

This receptor was taken from a woman younger than 30 in good health. The chain links TRBV15 to TRBJ2-1; D not resolved. Sequencing was performed on PBMCs. This CDR3 is CATTPMRSSYNEQFF. The CDR3, as DNA: TGTGCCACCACTCCGATGAGGAGCTCCTACAATGAGCAGTTCTTC.